The 2 T cell receptor beta chains below all came from one sample that was sequenced in a study of CD8 T cells in Susac syndrome. With random hexamers, 0.5 to 1 ug RNA was reverse transcribed. Using its own MiXCR run on the immunoSEQ multiplex PCR reads, TCRdb lists one record per CDR3 protein. The sample shows about 240,000 distinct CDR3 sequences, approximately 95% of them seen only once. Sequenced: CD4+ T cells from PBMCs. All receptors derive from a human donor with Susac syndrome.

The rearrangement links TRBV9 to TRBJ2-3; TRBD1 matches 7 bases. Germline assignment: CDR1 SGDLS and CDR2 YYNGEE. The trim removed 0 bases at V and 4 bases at J, leaving 14 bases unmatched. The CDR3 sequence is 18 residues long. The CDR3 is CASSVANRIDRVADTQYF. The CDR3 nucleotides are TGTGCCAGCAGCGTAGCTAACCGGATCGACAGGGTTGCAGATACGCAGTATTTT.

The V and J genes are TRBV5-1 and TRBJ1-5; a weak D match, TRBD1 (6 bases). V was cut by 4 bases and J by 6 bases, with 14 bases left in between. Germline values: CDR1 SGHRS, CDR2 YFSETQ. The CDR3 spans 14 residues. The CDR3 DNA sequence: TGCGCCAGCAGCGCAGGGACACCTGGTCAGCCCCAGCATTTT. Residues: CASSAGTPGQPQHF.